This TCR beta chain is from a study of shared clonotypes between healthy human individuals. General study findings and limits: Genetic and exposure-history diversity was limited by the small donor number.

Assay runs were performed at deep level. Repertoires were generated with immunoSEQ multiplex PCR, while TCRdb's copy carries only in-frame clones and drops some. The sample lists 450,000 to 500,000 clones; around 79% were seen once. This clone was recorded only once. Its antigen is unidentified. V lost 3 bases and J lost 4; bases outside the gene matches: 6. Germline V gene sequence: CDR1 SGHRS, CDR2 YFSETQ. This CDR3 is built from 15 residues. Healthy adults negative for HIV, lacking recent acute infections or vaccinations, served as donors. For genomic DNA, unsorted samples relied on tens of millions of PBMCs.

V usage is TRBV5-1 and J usage is TRBJ2-5; the match to TRBD2 covers 10 bases. The sample taken for sequencing was PBMCs. The clonotype was recovered from a woman between 40 and 50 years old in good health. Some clones in this sample may be carry-over from other donors' samples. CDR3 sequence: CASSSLAGESETQYF. DNA of the CDR3: TGCGCCAGCAGCTCCCTAGCGGGAGAGTCAGAGACCCAGTACTTC.